One and the same sample provided the 10 T cell receptor beta chains below, sequenced in a study of T cells in Graves' hyperthyroidism and ophthalmopathy (dated 2019 in TCRdb). Libraries were prepared through multiplex PCR. Reads for this sample came from an Illumina HiSeq 2000. TCR beta CDR3 regions were amplified from RNA transcripts. The TCR CDR3 was subjected to a first round of RT-PCR using the HTBI primer set and the Qiagen OneStep RT-PCR kit. TCRdb reworked the public reads: Q25 trimming with fastp, MiXCR clone assembly, productive beta chains retained. Each record represents a unique CDR3 protein, reported with the most common genes and DNA among its rows. The sample table lists nearly 600,000 distinct CDR3 sequences, 11% to 15% of them with a count of one. The ten top clones hold roughly 7% of the sample. Sequencing input: blood. These receptors all stem from a woman aged 18-29 years with Graves' ophthalmopathy.

Comments on this clonotype: The junction departs from the called germline gene at one end, perhaps through a read error. The chain joins TRBV9 to TRBJ2-2; TRBD2 aligns across 12 bases. CDR1 is SGDLS and CDR2 is YYNGEE in the germline V gene. The CDR3 totals 17 residues. CDR3 sequence reads: CASSPTSGGSNTGELSF. The CDR3, as DNA: TGTGCCAGCAGCCCGACTAGCGGGGGCTCGAACACCGGGGAGCTGTCTTTT.

There are a few counts of this clonotype. The J gene is TRBJ2-5, the V gene TRBV5-1; 12 bases line up with TRBD2. V shed 4 bases and J 0 bases; nucleotides not matched to a gene: 1. The CDR3 runs to 15 residues. Germline lookup yields CDR1 SGHRS and CDR2 YFSETQ. The CDR3 coding sequence is TGCGCCAGCAGCACTAGCGGGAGGTACCAAGAGACCCAGTACTTC. Translating it yields CASSTSGRYQETQYF.

This clonotype was seen ten or more times. The chain employs TRBV6-6 and TRBJ2-5, with TRBD2 matching over 7 bases. Germline assignment: CDR1 MNHNY and CDR2 SVGAGI (reference sequence). With V trimmed by 0 bases and J by 5 bases, 12 bases remained unmatched. This CDR3 contains 17 residues. The CDR3 region is CASSYSKGTGGLETQYF. CDR3 in DNA: TGTGCCAGCAGTTACTCGAAGGGAACCGGGGGGTTGGAGACCCAGTACTTC.

In its sample, this clonotype was seen many times. The rearrangement uses TRBV2 and TRBJ2-4; D possibly matches TRBD1 or TRBD2 (5 bases each). V was shortened by 6 bases and J by 1 base, with 16 bases between the two germline ends. CDR1 is SNHLY and CDR2 is FYNNEI in the germline V gene. The CDR3 runs to 16 residues. The CDR3 loop reads CASRSGTKGAKNIQYF. In DNA form, the CDR3 reads TGTGCCAGCAGGTCCGGGACCAAGGGGGCCAAAAACATTCAGTACTTC.

In its sample, this clonotype was seen a few times. The chain carries TRBV20-1 and TRBJ2-1; 8 bases align to TRBD1. V lost 0 bases, J lost 0 bases, and 10 bases stayed unmatched. The CDR3 consists of 18 residues. CDR1 is DFQATT, CDR2 SNEGSKA, per germline (reference sequence). CDR3 nucleotide sequence: TGCAGTGCTAGAGATACAGGGGGGCCAACCAACTCCTACAATGAGCAGTTCTTC. This encodes CSARDTGGPTNSYNEQFF.

In its sample, this clonotype was seen many times. The chain employs TRBV3-1 and TRBJ1-5; weak D call: TRBD1 (6 bases). The CDR3 has 14 amino acids. The V and J ends lost 1 base and 4 bases respectively, with 8 bases between them. Germline loops: CDR1 LGHDT, CDR2 YNNKEL (reference sequence). The CDR3 here is CASSQATGNQPQHF. The CDR3 nucleotides are TGTGCCAGCAGCCAAGCGACAGGTAATCAGCCCCAGCATTTT.

This sequence joins TRBV20-1 and TRBJ2-4; maybe TRBD2 (6 bases). This CDR3 contains 13 residues. CDR1 and CDR2 (germline): DFQATT, SNEGSKA (reference sequence). V was shortened by 1 base and J by 8 bases, with 12 bases between the two germline ends. The CDR3 spells CSARGRDRDIQYF. The CDR3 DNA reads TGCAGTGCTAGAGGGCGGGATCGGGACATTCAGTACTTC.

As to this clonotype: A read error may explain this, as a much larger clone is one base away. The rearrangement joins TRBV6-1 to TRBJ1-1; D gene ambiguous. V lost 6 bases and J 7 bases, leaving 6 bases between the germline ends. The CDR3 runs 10 residues. Germline-derived CDR1 and CDR2 are MNHNS and SASEGT. The DNA for the CDR3 is TGTGCCAGCAGGCCGGGTGAAGCTTTCTTT. Amino acid sequence: CASRPGEAFF.

This clonotype has ten or more counts. The gene calls are TRBV30 and TRBJ2-2; D unclear. CDR3 length: 13 amino acids. Per the germline V gene, CDR1 is GTSNPN and CDR2 is SVGIG (reference sequence). V lost 1 base to trimming and J lost 3 bases, with 6 bases between them. The chain's CDR3 is CAWSELYTGELFF. CDR3 in DNA: TGTGCCTGGAGTGAGCTATACACCGGGGAGCTGTTTTTT. The entire variable domain, with the rest obtained from reference TRBV30 and TRBJ2-2, is as follows: SQTIHQWPATLVQPVGSPLSLECTVEGTSNPNLYWYRQAAGRGLQLLFYSVGIGQISSEVPQNLSASRPQDRQFILSSKKLLLSDSGFYLCAWSELYTGELFFGEGSRLTVL.

The V call is TRBV25-1, the J call TRBJ2-7, with a possible D match to TRBD1 (6 bases). V lost 5 bases and J 3 bases, leaving 17 bases between the germline ends. Germline lookup yields CDR1 MGHDK and CDR2 SYGVNS. The CDR3 runs 15 residues. Here the CDR3 DNA reads TGTGCCAGCAGTCGGGCCCACGGACAGAACTACGAGCAGTACTTC. It specifies CASSRAHGQNYEQYF.